This record looks at one T cell receptor (beta chain) sequence and its context. Its cognate antigen is unknown. One end of the junction fails to match germline, which may point to a read error. This record comes from a study of post-analysis software for immune sequencing data. Overall study findings and caveats: A few TRBV segments were significantly more frequent in patients than in controls. TRBV5-6, TRBV5-1 and TRBV20-1 were among these segments. Strong co-clustering by F measure linked samples that shared a preparation batch.

Unique molecular identifiers were carried by the TCR beta cDNA libraries. Via MiXCR, TCRdb re-called the PCR reads, giving one row per CDR3 protein. Of about 770,000 distinct CDR3 sequences in the sample, about 45% were seen once. The CDR3 runs to 18 residues. The germline V gene encodes CDR1 SGHDN and CDR2 FVKESK. Sequencing was performed on blood. This chain links TRBV14 with TRBJ2-5; 7 nucleotides line up with TRBD1. This TCR derives from a girl between 5 and 17 years old with multiple sclerosis. The CDR3, as DNA: TGTGCCAGCAGCCCCGTGGGATTCCCCAGGGGGTACCAAGAGACCCAGTATTTC. Protein sequence: CASSPVGFPRGYQETQYF.